The TCR beta chain under discussion was sequenced for a study of CD8 T cells in Susac syndrome (dated by TCRdb to the late 2010s). Concerning the study at large: The study used repertoire sequencing to test whether antigen drove CD8+ T cell activation and differentiation in Susac syndrome.

Peripheral blood CD8+ and CD4+ T cells from healthy donors, Susac syndrome patients and multiple sclerosis patients were profiled by high-throughput TCR beta sequencing. Healthy donors were included as age- and sex-matched controls. Bulk CD8+ and CD4+ T cells were purified by magnetic negative isolation, whereas CD8+ TEMRA cells were enriched by FACS. Blood was collected in EDTA tubes and processed within 24 hours, with PBMCs isolated through density gradient centrifugation. PBMCs intended for TCR sequencing were cryopreserved in liquid nitrogen and thawed later in a water bath at 37 degrees C. The sorted or isolated CD4+, CD8+ and CD8+ TEMRA cells had a purity of 90% or higher. General conclusions and limits of the study: The number of individuals in the TCR sequencing and HLA analysis was acknowledged as relatively small.

RNA was extracted with the RNeasy kit and about 0.5 to 1 ug was reverse transcribed using random hexamers. TCR beta CDR3 regions were amplified with the immunoSEQ multiplex PCR assay covering 54 Vbeta and 13 Jbeta segments. Bias from PCR amplification was corrected by using a synthetic template baseline for primer optimization and for computational correction. The authors processed their data as follows. Reads were annotated to V, D and J genes according to IMGT and were analyzed with immunoSEQ Analyzer, with only productive sequences retained. To calculate clonality, Shannon entropy was normalized by log2 of the number of productive unique sequences and then subtracted from one. Public and private clones were assessed among the 100 most prevalent clones of each patient and control. Susac-specific clones were defined as absent from healthy and MS cohorts, 1052 published viral clones and other ImmuneACCESS disease sequences. TCRdb ran its own pipeline on the public reads, namely fastp trimming at Q25 and MiXCR clone calling, and kept in-frame beta chains. One record per CDR3 amino acid sequence lists the most common genes and DNA. These V and J calls rely on TCRdb rather than the paper's analysis. The sample data list roughly 180,000 distinct CDR3 sequences, and roughly 95% of these were observed just once. The ten most abundant clones make up 0.085% to 0.13% of the sample.

A remark on this clonotype: The antigen it binds to is not known. No base quality values were provided; no much bigger clone lies one nucleotide off.

A distance of 9 bases separates the germline ends of V and J, which lose 4 bases and 6 bases respectively. According to the germline V gene (reference sequence), CDR1 reads LGHDT and CDR2 reads YNNKEL. Measured from the cysteine to the phenylalanine, the CDR3 is 12 residues long. Of the read, only the CDR3 DNA is kept; its 36 bases are in frame from base 1. The TCR was taken from a human donor in good health. Sequences were obtained from CD4+ T cells from PBMCs. Recombination connected TRBV3-1 to TRBJ1-2; a weak D assignment points to TRBD1 (6 bases agree). CDR3 protein: CASSPGEHGYTF. The nucleotides are TGTGCCAGCAGCCCAGGGGAACATGGCTACACCTTC.